The present entry profiles one T cell receptor beta chain with its context. The primer mix had 60 Vbeta and 13 Jbeta primers. The table came from immunoSEQ multiplex PCR; TCRdb's copy has only in-frame clones and leaves some out. The sample lists around 130,000 clones; over 65% were seen once. The sample originates from a study of cytomegalovirus exposure and HLA in healthy donors. Germline CDR1 LGHNA, CDR2 YNFKEQ. Trimming cost V 4 bases and J 0 bases; bases outside gene matches: 13. The CDR3 is made up of 20 amino acids. This TCR was sampled from a woman in her 30s in good health and CMV-seronegative. Sequencing was performed on PBMCs. V and J are TRBV4-2 and TRBJ2-6; TRBD2 aligns across 9 bases. Here the CDR3 DNA reads TGTGCCAGCAGCCGACAGGGCCTAGCGGGAAAATTCTCTGGGGCCAACGTCCTGACTTTC. Translating it yields CASSRQGLAGKFSGANVLTF.